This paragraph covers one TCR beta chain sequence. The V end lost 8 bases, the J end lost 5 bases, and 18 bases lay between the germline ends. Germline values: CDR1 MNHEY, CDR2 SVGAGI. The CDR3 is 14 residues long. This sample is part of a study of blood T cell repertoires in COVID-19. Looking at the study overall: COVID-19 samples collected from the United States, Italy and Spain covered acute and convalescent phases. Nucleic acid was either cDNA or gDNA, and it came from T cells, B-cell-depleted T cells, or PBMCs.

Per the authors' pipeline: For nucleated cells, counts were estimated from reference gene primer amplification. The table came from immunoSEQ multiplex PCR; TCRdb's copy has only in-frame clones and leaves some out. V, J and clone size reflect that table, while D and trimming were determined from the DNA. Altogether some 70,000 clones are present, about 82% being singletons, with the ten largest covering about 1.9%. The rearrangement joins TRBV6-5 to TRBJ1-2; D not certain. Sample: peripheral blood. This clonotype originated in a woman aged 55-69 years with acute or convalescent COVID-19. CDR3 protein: CASGTSTSVYGYTF. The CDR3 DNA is TGTGCCAGCGGCACAAGTACATCCGTTTATGGCTACACCTTC.